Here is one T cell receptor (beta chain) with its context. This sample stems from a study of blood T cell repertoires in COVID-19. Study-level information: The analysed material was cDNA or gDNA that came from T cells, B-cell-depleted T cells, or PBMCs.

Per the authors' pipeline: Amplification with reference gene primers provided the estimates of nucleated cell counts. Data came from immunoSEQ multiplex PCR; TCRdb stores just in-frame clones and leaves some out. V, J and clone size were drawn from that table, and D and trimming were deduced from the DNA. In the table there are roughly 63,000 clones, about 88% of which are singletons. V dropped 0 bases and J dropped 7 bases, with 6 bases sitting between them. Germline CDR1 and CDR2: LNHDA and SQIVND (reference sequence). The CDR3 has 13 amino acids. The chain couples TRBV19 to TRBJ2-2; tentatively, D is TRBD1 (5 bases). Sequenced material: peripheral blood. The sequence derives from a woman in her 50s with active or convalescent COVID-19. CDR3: CASSIDQGGELFF. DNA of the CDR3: TGTGCCAGTAGTATAGATCAGGGCGGGGAGCTGTTTTTT.